This is a list of T cell receptor beta chains from one sample in a study of cytomegalovirus exposure and HLA in healthy donors. Data came from immunoSEQ multiplex PCR; TCRdb stores just in-frame clones and leaves some out. The repertoire has fewer than 250,000 clones, about 81% of them found once; the top ten carry approximately 6%. Sequenced sample: PBMCs. The receptors shown here come from a man aged 40-49 years in good health and CMV-seropositive. Both conserved end residues are part of each CDR3. Fields, in order: J gene, V gene, CDR3 protein.

TRBJ1-1 | TRBV6-6 | CASSYLLVLNTEAFF
TRBJ2-5 | TRBV2 | CASSVQGRSGETQYF
TRBJ1-5 | TRBV6-6 | CATLRQDSNQPQHF
TRBJ2-3 | TRBV5-1 | CASSPDPGTGSGDTQYF
TRBJ2-3 | TRBV4-1 | CASSQAPGTSFTDTQYF
TRBJ2-5 | TRBV5-6 | CASSLFSGETQYF
TRBJ1-2 | TRBV5-4 | CASSPWRDSNYGYTF
TRBJ2-2 | TRBV30 | CAWSVGREGPGAGELFF
TRBJ2-7 | TRBV7-9 | CASSLTGTGADEQYF
TRBJ1-2 | TRBV6-6 | CASSALRGLYGYTF
TRBJ2-1 | TRBV4-1 | CASGYRDNEQFF
TRBJ1-1 | TRBV2 | CASRETQGTGAFF
TRBJ2-1 | TRBV6-5 | CASSPRTSQDEQFF
TRBJ1-2 | TRBV18 | CASSPPVAGSGYTF
TRBJ2-1 | TRBV4-1 | CASSQFSNNEQFF
TRBJ2-1 | TRBV18 | CASSQNREHGNEQFF
TRBJ2-4 | TRBV6-1 | CASSEGRQVYIQYF
TRBJ1-2 | TRBV21-1 | CASSDSREGNTF
TRBJ1-2 | TRBV15 | CATSRAIQGPIYGYTF
TRBJ2-1 | TRBV5-1 | CASSPTQPTSYNEQFF
TRBJ2-1 | TRBV7-6 | CASSLGAASSYNEQFF
TRBJ1-5 | TRBV30 | CAWIRCRGKASNQPQHF
TRBJ1-4 | TRBV6-5 | CASSPDREKLFF
TRBJ2-2 | TRBV29-1 | CSVLLVTGELFF
TRBJ1-1 | TRBV19 | CASSSPGTGLEAFF